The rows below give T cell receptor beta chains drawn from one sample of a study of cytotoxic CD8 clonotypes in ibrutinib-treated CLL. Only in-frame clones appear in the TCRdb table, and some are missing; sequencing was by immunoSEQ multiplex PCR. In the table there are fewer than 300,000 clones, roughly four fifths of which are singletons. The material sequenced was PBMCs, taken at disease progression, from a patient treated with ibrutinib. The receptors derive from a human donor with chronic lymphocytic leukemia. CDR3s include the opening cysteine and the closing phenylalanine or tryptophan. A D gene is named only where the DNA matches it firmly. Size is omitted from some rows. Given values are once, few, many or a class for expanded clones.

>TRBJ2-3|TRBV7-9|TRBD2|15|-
CASSRSGISTDTQYF
TGTGCCAGCAGCAGAAGCGGGATAAGCACAGATACGCAGTATTTT
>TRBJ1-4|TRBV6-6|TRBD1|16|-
CASGPTTGGTNEKLFF
TGTGCCAGCGGCCCAACAACAGGGGGGACTAATGAAAAACTGTTTTTT
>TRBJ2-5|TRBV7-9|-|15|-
CASSPHWAKQETQYF
TGTGCCAGCAGCCCACACTGGGCAAAACAAGAGACCCAGTACTTC
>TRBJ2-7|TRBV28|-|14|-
CASSFSGARNEQYF
TGTGCCAGCAGTTTTTCGGGAGCTAGGAACGAGCAGTACTTC
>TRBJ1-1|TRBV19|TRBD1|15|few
CASSMTGFLGTEAFF
TGTGCCAGTAGTATGACAGGGTTCCTAGGCACTGAAGCTTTCTTT
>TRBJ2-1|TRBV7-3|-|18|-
CASSLREKGGPSYNEQFF
TGTGCCAGCAGCTTAAGGGAAAAAGGGGGACCTTCCTACAATGAGCAGTTCTTC
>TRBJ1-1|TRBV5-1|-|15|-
CASSLDPGMNTEAFF
TGCGCCAGCAGCTTGGATCCAGGAATGAACACTGAAGCTTTCTTT
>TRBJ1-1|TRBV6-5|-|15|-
CASSPQGRGNTEAFF
TGTGCCAGCAGCCCCCAGGGGCGCGGGAACACTGAAGCTTTCTTT
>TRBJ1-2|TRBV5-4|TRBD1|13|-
CASSSQGVYGYTF
TGTGCCAGCAGCTCACAGGGGGTTTATGGCTACACCTTC
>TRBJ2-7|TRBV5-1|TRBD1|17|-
CASSFFPPGQGYYEQYF
TGCGCCAGCAGCTTCTTCCCACCGGGACAGGGGTACTACGAGCAGTACTTC
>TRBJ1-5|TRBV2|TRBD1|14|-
CASSVRQGGQPQHF
TGTGCCAGCAGTGTAAGACAGGGGGGCCAGCCCCAGCATTTT
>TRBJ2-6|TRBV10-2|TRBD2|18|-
CASSEPHPGLATHNVLTF
TGCGCCAGCAGTGAGCCTCACCCGGGACTAGCGACCCACAACGTCCTGACTTTC
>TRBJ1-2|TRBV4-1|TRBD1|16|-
CASSLRTGVGVYGYTF
TGCGCCAGCAGCCTGAGGACAGGGGTAGGTGTCTATGGCTACACCTTC
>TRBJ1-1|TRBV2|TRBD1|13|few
CASRTRTGTKAFF
TGTGCCAGCAGAACTCGGACAGGGACTAAAGCTTTCTTT
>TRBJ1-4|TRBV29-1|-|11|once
CSVGGNEKLFF
TGCAGCGTTGGGGGTAATGAAAAACTGTTTTTT
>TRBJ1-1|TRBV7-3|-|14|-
CASSLGPRNTEAFF
TGTGCCAGCAGCTTAGGACCGAGGAACACTGAAGCTTTCTTT
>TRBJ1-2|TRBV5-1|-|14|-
CASSLANGGNGYTF
TGCGCCAGCAGCTTGGCCAATGGGGGCAATGGCTACACCTTC
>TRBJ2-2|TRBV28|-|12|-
CASGGNTGELFF
TGTGCCAGCGGGGGGAACACCGGGGAGCTGTTTTTT
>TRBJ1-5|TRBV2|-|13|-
CASSVRGNQPQHF
TGTGCCAGCAGTGTCCGGGGTAATCAGCCCCAGCATTTT
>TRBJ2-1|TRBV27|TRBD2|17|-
CASSLRLAGGPGNEQFF
TGTGCCAGCAGTTTACGGCTAGCGGGGGGGCCGGGGAATGAGCAGTTCTTC
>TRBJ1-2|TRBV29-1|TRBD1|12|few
CSVVTGPRGYTF
TGCAGCGTGGTGACAGGGCCTCGGGGCTACACCTTC
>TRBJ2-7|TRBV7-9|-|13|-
CASRGRWPYEQYF
TGTGCCAGCAGGGGACGCTGGCCCTACGAGCAGTACTTC
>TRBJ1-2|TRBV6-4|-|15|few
CASSDVQLTLRGYTF
TGTGCCAGCAGTGATGTCCAGCTGACACTTCGAGGCTACACCTTC
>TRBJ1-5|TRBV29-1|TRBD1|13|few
CSVAGQGSQPQHF
TGCAGCGTGGCCGGACAGGGAAGTCAGCCCCAGCATTTT
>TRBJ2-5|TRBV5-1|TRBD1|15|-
CASSSGQGTEETQYF
TGCGCCAGCAGCTCCGGACAGGGGACAGAAGAGACCCAGTACTTC
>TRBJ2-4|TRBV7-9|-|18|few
CASSLGGRAEVAKNIQYF
TGTGCCAGCAGCTTAGGGGGCAGGGCGGAGGTAGCCAAAAACATTCAGTACTTC
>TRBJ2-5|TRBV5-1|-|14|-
CASSLEFPFETQYF
TGCGCCAGCAGCTTAGAATTTCCGTTTGAGACCCAGTACTTC
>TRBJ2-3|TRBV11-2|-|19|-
CASSLKVGGAKLRTDTQYF
TGTGCCAGCAGCTTAAAGGTGGGGGGGGCCAAACTCCGCACAGATACGCAGTATTTT
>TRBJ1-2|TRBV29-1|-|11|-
CSVDRGYGYTF
TGCAGCGTTGATAGGGGGTATGGCTACACCTTC
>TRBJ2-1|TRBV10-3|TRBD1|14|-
CAISGQGTYNEQFF
TGTGCCATCAGCGGACAGGGGACCTACAATGAGCAGTTCTTC
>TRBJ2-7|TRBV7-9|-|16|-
CASSPWTEPLPYEQYF
TGTGCCAGCAGCCCCTGGACAGAACCACTCCCCTACGAGCAGTACTTC
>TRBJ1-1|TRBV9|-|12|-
CASSVLQGKAFF
TGTGCCAGCAGCGTACTACAGGGAAAAGCTTTCTTT
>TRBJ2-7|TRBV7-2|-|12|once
CASSFSSYEQYF
TGTGCCAGCAGCTTTAGTTCCTACGAGCAGTACTTC
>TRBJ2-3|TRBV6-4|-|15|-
CASSYSHSSTDTQYF
TGTGCCAGCAGTTACAGTCATTCTAGCACAGATACGCAGTATTTT
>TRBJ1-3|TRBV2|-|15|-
CASSEEGWIGNTIYF
TGTGCCAGCAGTGAAGAGGGGTGGATTGGAAACACCATATATTTT
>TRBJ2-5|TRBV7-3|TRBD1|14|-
CASSSTGGQETQYF
TGTGCCAGCAGCTCAACAGGGGGCCAAGAGACCCAGTACTTC
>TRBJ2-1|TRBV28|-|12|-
CASSRPRNEQFF
TGTGCCAGCAGTCGGCCCCGAAATGAGCAGTTCTTC
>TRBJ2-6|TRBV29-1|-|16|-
CSVGDGTFSGANVLTF
TGCAGCGTGGGGGACGGTACCTTCTCTGGGGCCAACGTCCTGACTTTC
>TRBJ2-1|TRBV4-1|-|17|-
CASSQEGGMSSYNEQFF
TGCGCCAGCAGCCAGGAGGGGGGGATGAGCTCCTACAATGAGCAGTTCTTC
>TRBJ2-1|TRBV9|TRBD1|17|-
CASSPRSPGTEDNEQFF
TGTGCCAGCAGCCCCCGTTCCCCCGGGACAGAGGACAATGAGCAGTTCTTC
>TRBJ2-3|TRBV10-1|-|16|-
CASSECLRDSTDTQYF
TGCGCCAGCAGTGAGTGCCTGAGGGATTCCACAGATACGCAGTATTTT
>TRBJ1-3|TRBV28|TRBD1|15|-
CASSSQQGVGNTIYF
TGTGCCAGCAGTTCCCAACAGGGGGTAGGAAACACCATATATTTT
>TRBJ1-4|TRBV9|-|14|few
CASSGGRRLGELFF
TGTGCCAGCAGCGGGGGACGGCGCCTGGGGGAACTGTTTTTT
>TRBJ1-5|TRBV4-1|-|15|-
CASNLDRDSNQPQHF
TGCGCCAGCAATCTAGACAGAGATAGCAATCAGCCCCAGCATTTT
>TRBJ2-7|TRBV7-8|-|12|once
CASSPASYEQYF
TGTGCCAGCAGCCCCGCCAGCTACGAGCAGTACTTC
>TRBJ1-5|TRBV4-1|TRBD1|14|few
CASSQETGYGPQHF
TGCGCCAGCAGCCAAGAGACAGGGTATGGGCCCCAGCATTTT
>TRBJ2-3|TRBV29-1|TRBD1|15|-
CSVEDLDRGTDTQYF
TGCAGCGTTGAAGATCTGGACAGGGGAACAGATACGCAGTATTTT
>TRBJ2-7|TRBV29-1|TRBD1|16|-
CSVEGGGTGSPYEQYF
TGCAGCGTTGAAGGGGGGGGGACAGGGTCCCCTTACGAGCAGTACTTC
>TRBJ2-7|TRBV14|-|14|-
CASSQEDGSYEQYF
TGTGCCAGCAGCCAAGAGGACGGATCCTACGAGCAGTACTTC
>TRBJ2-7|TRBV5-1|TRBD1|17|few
CASSLEVGRGREYEQYF
TGCGCCAGCAGCTTGGAAGTCGGCAGGGGGCGAGAGTACGAGCAGTACTTC
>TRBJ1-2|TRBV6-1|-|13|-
CASSVGTEYGYTF
TGTGCCAGCAGCGTCGGGACGGAGTATGGCTACACCTTC
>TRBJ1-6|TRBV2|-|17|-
CASSSSGQTRRNSPLHF
TGTGCCAGCAGTTCCTCCGGACAGACCAGACGAAATTCACCCCTCCACTTT
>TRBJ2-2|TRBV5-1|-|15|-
CASARAGQDTGELFF
TGCGCCAGCGCAAGGGCGGGACAAGACACCGGGGAGCTGTTTTTT